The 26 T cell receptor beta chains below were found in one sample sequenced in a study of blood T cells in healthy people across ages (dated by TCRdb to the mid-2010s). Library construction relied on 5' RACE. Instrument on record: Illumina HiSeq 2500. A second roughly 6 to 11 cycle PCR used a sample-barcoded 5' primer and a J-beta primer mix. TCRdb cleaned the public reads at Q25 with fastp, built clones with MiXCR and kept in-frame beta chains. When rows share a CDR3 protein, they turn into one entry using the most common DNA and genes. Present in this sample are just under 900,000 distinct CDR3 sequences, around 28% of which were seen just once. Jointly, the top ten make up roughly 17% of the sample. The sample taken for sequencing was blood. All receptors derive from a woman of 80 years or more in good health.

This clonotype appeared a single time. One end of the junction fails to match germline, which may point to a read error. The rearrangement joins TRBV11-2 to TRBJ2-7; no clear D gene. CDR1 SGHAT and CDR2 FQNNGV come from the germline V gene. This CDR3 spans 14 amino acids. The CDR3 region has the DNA TGTACCAGCAGCCCCGACATCTCGCCCTACGAGCAGTACTTC. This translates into CTSSPDISPYEQYF.

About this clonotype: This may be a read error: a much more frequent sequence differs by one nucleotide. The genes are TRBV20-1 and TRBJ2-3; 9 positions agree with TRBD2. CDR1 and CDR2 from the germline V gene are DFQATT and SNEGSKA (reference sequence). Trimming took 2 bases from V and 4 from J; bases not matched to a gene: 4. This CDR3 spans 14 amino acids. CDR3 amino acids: CSARISGGSDTQYF. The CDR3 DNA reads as TGCAGTGCTAGAATTAGCGGGGGCTCAGATACGCAGTATTTT.

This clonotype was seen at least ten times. The CDR3 DNA reads TGTGCCAGCAAAAACCCCGGGACAGGTGACACAGATACGCAGTATTTT. Its protein is CASKNPGTGDTDTQYF. The V gene is TRBV7-9, the J gene TRBJ2-3, with 8 bases lining up with TRBD1. This CDR3 is 16 amino acids long. The ends lost 7 bases at V and 2 bases at J; junction bases unmatched: 11. CDR1 SEHNR and CDR2 FQNEAQ come from the germline V gene (reference sequence).

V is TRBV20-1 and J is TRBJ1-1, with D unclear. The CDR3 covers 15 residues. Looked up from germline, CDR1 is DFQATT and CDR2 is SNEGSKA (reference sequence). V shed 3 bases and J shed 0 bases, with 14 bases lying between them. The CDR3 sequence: CSASSWSILNTEAFF. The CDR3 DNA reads TGCAGTGCTAGTTCTTGGTCCATCTTGAACACTGAAGCTTTCTTT.

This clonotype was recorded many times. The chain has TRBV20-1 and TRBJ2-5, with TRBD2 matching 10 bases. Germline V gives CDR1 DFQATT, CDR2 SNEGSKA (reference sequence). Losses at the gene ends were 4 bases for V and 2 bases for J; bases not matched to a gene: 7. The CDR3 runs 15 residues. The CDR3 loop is CSATLSGGVQETQYF. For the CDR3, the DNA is TGCAGTGCTACCTTGAGCGGGGGGGTACAAGAGACCCAGTACTTC.

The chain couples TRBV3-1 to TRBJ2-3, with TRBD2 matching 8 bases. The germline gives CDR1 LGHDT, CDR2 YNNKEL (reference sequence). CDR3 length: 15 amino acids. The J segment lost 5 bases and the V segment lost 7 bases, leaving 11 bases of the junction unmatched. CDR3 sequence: CASTTTGGARDTQYF. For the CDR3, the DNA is TGTGCCAGCACCACAACGGGGGGGGCCAGAGATACGCAGTATTTT.

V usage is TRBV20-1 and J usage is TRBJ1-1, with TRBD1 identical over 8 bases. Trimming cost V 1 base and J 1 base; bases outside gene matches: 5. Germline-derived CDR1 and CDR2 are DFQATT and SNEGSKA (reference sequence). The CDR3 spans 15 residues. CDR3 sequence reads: CSARVLDRENTEAFF. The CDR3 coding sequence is TGCAGTGCTAGAGTCTTGGACAGGGAGAACACTGAAGCTTTCTTT.

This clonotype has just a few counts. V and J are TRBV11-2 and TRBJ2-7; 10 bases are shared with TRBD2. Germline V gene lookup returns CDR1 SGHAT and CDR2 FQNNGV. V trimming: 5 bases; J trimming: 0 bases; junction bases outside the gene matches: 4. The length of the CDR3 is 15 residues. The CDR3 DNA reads TGTGCCAGCAGCGTAGCTAGCGGGAGCTCCTACGAGCAGTACTTC. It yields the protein CASSVASGSSYEQYF.

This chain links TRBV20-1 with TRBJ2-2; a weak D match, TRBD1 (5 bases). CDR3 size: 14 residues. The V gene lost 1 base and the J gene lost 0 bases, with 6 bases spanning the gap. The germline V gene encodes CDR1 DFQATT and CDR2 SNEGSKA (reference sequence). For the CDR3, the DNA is TGCAGTGCTAGAGGACAGACGAACACCGGGGAGCTGTTTTTT. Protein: CSARGQTNTGELFF.

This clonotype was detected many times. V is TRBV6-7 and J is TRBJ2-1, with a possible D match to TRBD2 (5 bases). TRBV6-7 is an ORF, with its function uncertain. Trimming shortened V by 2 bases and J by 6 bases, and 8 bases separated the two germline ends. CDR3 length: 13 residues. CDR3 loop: CASSYRGGNEQFF. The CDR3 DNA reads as TGTGCCAGCAGTTACCGTGGAGGCAATGAGCAGTTCTTC.

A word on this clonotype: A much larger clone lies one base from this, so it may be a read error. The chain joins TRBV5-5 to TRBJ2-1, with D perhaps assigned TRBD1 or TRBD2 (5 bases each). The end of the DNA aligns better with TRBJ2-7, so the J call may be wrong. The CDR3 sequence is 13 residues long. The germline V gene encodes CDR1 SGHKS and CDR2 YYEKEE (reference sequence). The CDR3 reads CASSSGAYNEQYF. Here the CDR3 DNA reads TGTGCCAGCAGCTCCGGGGCCTACAATGAGCAGTACTTC.

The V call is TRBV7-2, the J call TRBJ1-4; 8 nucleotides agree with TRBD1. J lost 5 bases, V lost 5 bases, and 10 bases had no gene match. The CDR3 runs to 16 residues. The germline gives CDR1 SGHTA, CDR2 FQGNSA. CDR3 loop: CASSRSTGTGNEKLFF. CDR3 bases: TGTGCCAGCAGCCGAAGCACCGGGACAGGCAATGAAAAACTGTTTTTT.

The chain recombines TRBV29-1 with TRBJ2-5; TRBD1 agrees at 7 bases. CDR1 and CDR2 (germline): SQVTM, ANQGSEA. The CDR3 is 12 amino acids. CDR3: CISRTGINEQYF. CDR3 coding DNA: TGCATCTCCCGGACAGGAATCAATGAGCAGTACTTC.

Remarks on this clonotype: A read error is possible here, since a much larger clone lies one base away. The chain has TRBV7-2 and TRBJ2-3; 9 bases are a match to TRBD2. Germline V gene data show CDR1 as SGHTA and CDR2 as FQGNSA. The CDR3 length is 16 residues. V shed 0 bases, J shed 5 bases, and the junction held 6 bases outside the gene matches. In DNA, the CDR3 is TGTGCCAGCAGCTTAGCCTGTAGCGGGGGTGGAGATACGCAGTATTTT. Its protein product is CASSLACSGGGDTQYF.

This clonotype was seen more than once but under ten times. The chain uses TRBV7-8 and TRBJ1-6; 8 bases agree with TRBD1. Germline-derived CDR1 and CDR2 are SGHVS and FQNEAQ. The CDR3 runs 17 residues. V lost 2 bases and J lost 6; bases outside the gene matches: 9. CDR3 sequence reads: CASSLTFQGARNSPLHF. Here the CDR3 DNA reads TGTGCCAGCAGCTTAACTTTCCAGGGGGCGCGTAATTCACCCCTCCACTTT.

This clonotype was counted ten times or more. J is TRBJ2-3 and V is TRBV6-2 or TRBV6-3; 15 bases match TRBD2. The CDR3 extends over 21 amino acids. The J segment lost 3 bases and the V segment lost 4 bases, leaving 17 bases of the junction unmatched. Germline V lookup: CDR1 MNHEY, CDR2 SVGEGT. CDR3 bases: TGTGCCAGCAGTTTTCCCCCGGGACTAGCGGGGGGTTCTGGATATACAGATACGCAGTATTTT. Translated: CASSFPPGLAGGSGYTDTQYF.

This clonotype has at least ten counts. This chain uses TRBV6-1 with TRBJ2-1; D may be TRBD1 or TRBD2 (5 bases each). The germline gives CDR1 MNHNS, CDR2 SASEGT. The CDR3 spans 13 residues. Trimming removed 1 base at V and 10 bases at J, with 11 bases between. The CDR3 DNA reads TGTGCCAGCAGTGAAGATGGGACCCGGGAGCAGTTCTTC. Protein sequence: CASSEDGTREQFF.

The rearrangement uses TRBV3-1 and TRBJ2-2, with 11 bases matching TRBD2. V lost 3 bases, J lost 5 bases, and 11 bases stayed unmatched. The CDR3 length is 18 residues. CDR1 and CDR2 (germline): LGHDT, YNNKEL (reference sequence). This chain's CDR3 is CASSQGFPSGGKTGELFF. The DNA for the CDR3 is TGTGCCAGCAGCCAGGGGTTCCCTAGCGGGGGGAAGACCGGGGAGCTGTTTTTT.

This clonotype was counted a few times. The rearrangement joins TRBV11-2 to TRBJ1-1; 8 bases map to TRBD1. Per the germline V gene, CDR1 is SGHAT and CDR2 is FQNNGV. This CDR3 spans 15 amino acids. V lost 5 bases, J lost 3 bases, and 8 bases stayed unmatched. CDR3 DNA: TGTGCCAGCAGCCGCCAACAGGGGGACTACACTGAAGCTTTCTTT. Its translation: CASSRQQGDYTEAFF.

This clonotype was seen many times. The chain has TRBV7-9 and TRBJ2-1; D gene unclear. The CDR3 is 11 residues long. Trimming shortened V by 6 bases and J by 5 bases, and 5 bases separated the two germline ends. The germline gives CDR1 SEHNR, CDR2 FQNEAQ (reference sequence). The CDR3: CASRGNNEQFF. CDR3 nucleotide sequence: TGTGCCAGCAGAGGTAACAATGAGCAGTTCTTC. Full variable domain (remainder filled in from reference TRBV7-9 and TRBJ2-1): DTGVSQNPRHKITKRGQNVTFRCDPISEHNRLYWYRQTLGQGPEFLTYFQNEAQLEKSRLLSDRFSAERPKGSFSTLEIQRTEQGDSAMYLCASRGNNEQFFGPGTRLTVL.

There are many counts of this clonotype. The CDR3 coding sequence is TGTGCCAGCAGTAGTTTGGACAGCCTCAAAAACATTCAGTACTTC. This translates into CASSSLDSLKNIQYF. V is TRBV7-9 and J is TRBJ2-4; a possible D gene is TRBD1 (6 bases). V lost 6 bases and J 3 bases, leaving 15 bases between the germline ends. The CDR3 is 15 residues long. Germline CDR1 and CDR2: SEHNR and FQNEAQ (reference sequence).

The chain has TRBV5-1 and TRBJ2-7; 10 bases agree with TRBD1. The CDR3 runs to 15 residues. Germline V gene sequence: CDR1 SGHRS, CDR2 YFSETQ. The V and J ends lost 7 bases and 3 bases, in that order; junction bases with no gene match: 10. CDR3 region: CASGDRDRGLYEQYF. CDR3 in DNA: TGCGCCAGCGGCGACCGGGACAGGGGTCTCTACGAGCAGTACTTC.

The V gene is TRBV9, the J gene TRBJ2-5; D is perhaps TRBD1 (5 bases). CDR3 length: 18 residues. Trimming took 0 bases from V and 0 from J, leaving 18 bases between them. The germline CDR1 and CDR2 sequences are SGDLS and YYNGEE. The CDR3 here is CASSVGFSGPGYQETQYF. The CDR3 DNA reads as TGTGCCAGCAGCGTAGGATTCTCGGGCCCAGGGTACCAAGAGACCCAGTACTTC.

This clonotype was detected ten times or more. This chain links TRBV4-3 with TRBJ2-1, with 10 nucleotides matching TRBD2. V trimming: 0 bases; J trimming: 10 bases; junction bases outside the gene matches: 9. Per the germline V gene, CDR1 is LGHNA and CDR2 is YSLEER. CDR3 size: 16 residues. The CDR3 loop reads CASSQDYPSGGEEQFF. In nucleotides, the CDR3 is TGCGCCAGCAGCCAAGATTATCCTAGCGGGGGTGAGGAGCAGTTCTTC.

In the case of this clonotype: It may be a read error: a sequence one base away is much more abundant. CDR3 sequence (DNA): TGCAGTGCTCCGACTAGCGGGGGCCGGCGTGAGCAGTACTTC. It translates to CSAPTSGGRREQYF. The chain has TRBV20-1 and TRBJ2-5; 12 bases match TRBD2. This CDR3 has 14 amino acids. Germline CDR1 reads DFQATT; CDR2 reads SNEGSKA (reference sequence). V gave up 5 bases and J gave up 11 bases; unmatched junction bases: 12.

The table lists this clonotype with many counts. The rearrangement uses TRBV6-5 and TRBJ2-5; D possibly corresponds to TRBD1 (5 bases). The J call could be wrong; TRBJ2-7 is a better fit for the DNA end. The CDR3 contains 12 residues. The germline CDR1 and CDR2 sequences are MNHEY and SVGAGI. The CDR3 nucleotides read TGTGCCAGCAGTGGCAGGGTTAACGAGCAGTACTTC. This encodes CASSGRVNEQYF.